This T cell receptor (beta chain) was observed in a study of control samples from healthy donors and cancer patients (TCRdb year 2020). The library came from the immunoSEQ multiplex PCR assay. This is the immuneACCESS table as TCRdb keeps it, with only in-frame sequences that have V and J called. A part of the clones is gone; compared with another copy, unresolved V genes explain less than half, and the rest is unexplained. The sample has tens of thousands of clones on record, about 92% of them singletons. Clones ranked in the top ten supply 0.7% to 0.85% of the sample. The CDR3 runs 14 amino acids, cysteine and phenylalanine included. Of the read, only the CDR3 DNA is kept; its 42 bases are in frame from base 1. Cut back by 1 base and 1 base, the V and J ends lie 8 bases apart. CDR1 and CDR2, looked up from the germline V gene, are SGHRS and YFSETQ. In its sample, this clone was seen once. What antigen it recognizes has not been identified. No much larger clone is present one base from it, and per-base qualities are unavailable.

The chain was built from TRBV5-1 and TRBJ1-1, with no reliable assignment of the D segment. The sequence came from a man aged 25 to 40 with colorectal cancer. Sequenced sample: PBMCs. In nucleotides, the sequence is TGCGCCAGCAGCTTGTTACAGCCGAACACTGAAGCTTTCTTT. Its product reads: CASSLLQPNTEAFF.